This T cell receptor (beta chain) came from a study of blood T cell repertoires in COVID-19. About the study: The study drew acute and convalescent COVID-19 samples from the United States, Italy and Spain. PBMCs, B-cell-depleted T cells, or T cells provided the cDNA or gDNA that made up the material.

Germline CDR1 and CDR2: MDHEN and SYDVKM. The ends were cut back, 3 bases at V and 2 bases at J, with 11 bases in the middle. The CDR3 consists of 14 residues. Original processing methods: Using reference gene primer amplification, nucleated cell counts were estimated. Clones were read by immunoSEQ multiplex PCR, and TCRdb kept only the in-frame ones, dropping some. V and J calls and clone size follow that table, whereas D and trimming were derived from the DNA. This table holds some 400,000 clones, 81% found once. The sequence came from a human donor with acute or convalescent COVID-19. The donor label of this sample is uncertain. Specimen: peripheral blood. The chain uses TRBV28 and TRBJ2-7; perhaps TRBD1 as D (5 bases). Here the CDR3 DNA reads TGTGCCAGCAGTTTGTCAGGGCCTACCTACGAGCAGTACTTC. Amino acids: CASSLSGPTYEQYF.